The 30 T cell receptor beta chains in this list originate from one sample, sequenced in a study of cytomegalovirus exposure and HLA in healthy donors (dated by TCRdb to the late 2010s). Receptor libraries were prepared by the immunoSEQ multiplex PCR assay. The multiplex PCR relied on a mix of 60 forward primers for TCR Vbeta segments and 13 reverse primers for TCR Jbeta segments. In its TCRdb copy, this immuneACCESS table keeps in-frame sequences only and misses some clones. Where compared with another copy, unresolved V genes explain less than half of these, and the others have no known cause. The sample table records 160,000 or so clones; 80% to 90% of these occur just once. The ten largest clones capture around 2% of the sample. Sequencing was done on a sample of PBMCs. All receptors come from a young man in good health and CMV-seronegative.

The CDR3 nucleotides read TGTGCCTGGGGGACAGGGGCGGGGGATGAAAAACTGTTTTTT. It specifies CAWGTGAGDEKLFF. V usage is TRBV30 and J usage is TRBJ1-4; 10 bases map to TRBD1. Germline V gene data show CDR1 as GTSNPN and CDR2 as SVGIG (reference sequence). J lost 6 bases, V lost 5 bases, and 6 bases had no gene match. The CDR3 extends over 14 amino acids.

Details on this clone: Germline and junction disagree at one end, which may indicate a read error. The chain has TRBV6-6 and TRBJ1-1; weak D call: TRBD1 (5 bases). CDR1 is MNHNY, CDR2 SVGAGI, per germline (reference sequence). This CDR3 has 16 residues. The CDR3 DNA sequence: TGTGCCAGCAGTTGGGGGGGTGTAAGTAGGGCCGGGGACCCGTTTTTT. Protein sequence: CASSWGGVSRAGDPFF.

The chain joins TRBV6-5 to TRBJ1-2; TRBD1 agrees at 7 bases. Germline CDR1 is MNHEY and CDR2 is SVGAGI. V dropped 0 bases and J dropped 7; count of bases not matched to a gene: 5. The CDR3 is 14 amino acids. The CDR3 DNA reads as TGTGCCAGCAGTTACTCGACAGGGTTAGGTGGCTACACCTTC. This encodes CASSYSTGLGGYTF.

The gene calls are TRBV27 and TRBJ2-2; 10 nucleotides agree with TRBD2. Germline V gene data show CDR1 as MNHEY and CDR2 as SMNVEV (reference sequence). The V and J ends lost 4 bases and 4 bases, in that order; junction bases with no gene match: 3. This CDR3 is 15 amino acids long. CDR3 protein: CASSWEREGTGELFF. In DNA form, the CDR3 reads TGTGCCAGCAGTTGGGAGCGGGAGGGCACCGGGGAGCTGTTTTTT.

Concerning this clone itself: The junction shows a germline mismatch at one end, possibly a read error. J is TRBJ1-4 and V is TRBV7-9; unclear D gene. This CDR3 is 12 amino acids long. Germline V gene lookup returns CDR1 SEHNR and CDR2 FQNEAQ (reference sequence). CDR3 in amino acids: CSSTFGGMQLFF. The CDR3 DNA is TGTTCCAGCACCTTCGGAGGAATGCAGCTGTTTTTT.

This sequence joins TRBV6-1 and TRBJ2-1; D perhaps matches TRBD2 (5 bases). The CDR3 has 11 amino acids. The ends were cut back, 6 bases at V and 10 bases at J, with 10 bases in the middle. Germline CDR1 is MNHNS and CDR2 is SASEGT. Here the CDR3 DNA reads TGTGCCAGCAGCCGGGGTTGGGAGCAGTTCTTC. This gives the protein CASSRGWEQFF.

The chain recombines TRBV9 with TRBJ2-7; 7 bases map to TRBD1. V lost 4 bases, J lost 3 bases, and 7 bases stayed unmatched. The V gene's germline CDR1 is SGDLS and CDR2 YYNGEE. CDR3 size: 14 residues. The CDR3 spells CASSPRDSLYEQYF. The CDR3 bases are TGTGCCAGCAGCCCCCGGGACAGTCTCTACGAGCAGTACTTC.

The table lists this clone with a count of one. The chain recombines TRBV5-1 with TRBJ2-5; TRBD1 might be the D (5 bases). Germline loops: CDR1 SGHRS, CDR2 YFSETQ. Between the trimmed V and J ends, which lost 0 bases and 5 bases, there was a span of 8 bases. The CDR3 length is 13 residues. The CDR3 bases are TGCGCCAGCAGCTTGGCAGGGTTGGAGACCCAGTACTTC. It specifies CASSLAGLETQYF.

This chain connects TRBV19 to TRBJ2-7; tentative D call: TRBD1 (5 bases). From germline, CDR1 is LNHDA and CDR2 SQIVND (reference sequence). The CDR3 loop spans 15 amino acids. The ends were cut back, 6 bases at V and 3 bases at J, with 18 bases in the middle. CDR3 protein: CASRLGRPDHYEQYF. Here the CDR3 DNA reads TGTGCCAGTAGACTGGGGCGACCAGACCACTACGAGCAGTACTTC.

The DNA of the CDR3 is TGTGCCACCAGCAGAGTTTCTACCGGGGGTGGTTACGAGCAGTACTTC. It yields the protein CATSRVSTGGGYEQYF. The chain combines TRBV15 with TRBJ2-7, with a weak D call TRBD2 (6 bases). From germline, CDR1 is LNHNV and CDR2 YYDKDF (reference sequence). V was trimmed by 1 base and J by 4 bases, leaving 17 bases between them. The CDR3 spans 16 residues.

The chain is built from TRBV7-8 and TRBJ2-7; no clear D gene. Per germline, CDR1 SGHVS and CDR2 FQNEAQ. This CDR3 region has 18 residues. With 5 bases removed from V and 5 bases from J, the gap between germline ends came to 28 bases. CDR3 loop: CASSPEVLAMSFKDEQYF. In nucleotides, the CDR3 is TGTGCCAGCAGCCCAGAGGTATTAGCCATGAGTTTCAAGGACGAGCAGTACTTC.

The CDR3 is CAIKGTSGLGEQFF. In DNA form, the CDR3 reads TGTGCCATCAAAGGGACTAGCGGGCTCGGGGAGCAGTTCTTC. The chain uses TRBV10-3 and TRBJ2-1, with 12 bases fitting TRBD2. CDR1 ENHRY and CDR2 SYGVKD come from the germline V gene. Unmatched junction bases numbered 8, after V lost 7 bases and J lost 10 bases. The CDR3 runs 14 residues.

This chain links TRBV18 with TRBJ2-5; 9 bases match TRBD1. This CDR3 is built from 16 residues. The germline CDR1 and CDR2 sequences are KGHSH and LQKENI. Trimming at V came to 1 base and at J to 4 bases, leaving 7 bases not matched to a gene. The CDR3 DNA is TGTGCCAGCTCACCACAACGGACAGGGGCCGGAGAGACCCAGTACTTC. Protein: CASSPQRTGAGETQYF.

The rearrangement uses TRBV18 and TRBJ2-2; D gene ambiguous. The germline CDR1 and CDR2 sequences are KGHSH and LQKENI. Trimming cost V 2 bases and J 1 base, with 8 bases left between them. CDR3 length: 15 amino acids. Here the CDR3 reads CASSPNSGNTGELFF. The CDR3 DNA follows: TGTGCCAGCTCACCAAATTCCGGGAACACCGGGGAGCTGTTTTTT. Combining the CDR3 with reference TRBV18 and TRBJ2-2 gives the whole variable domain NAGVMQNPRHLVRRRGQEARLRCSPMKGHSHVYWYRQLPEEGLKFMVYLQKENIIDESGMPKERFSAEFPKEGPSILRIQQVVRGDSAAYFCASSPNSGNTGELFFGEGSRLTVL.

The rearrangement links TRBV9 to TRBJ2-5; TRBD1 aligns across 10 bases. The tail of the sequence fits TRBJ2-7 better, so the J call may be wrong. Looked up from germline, CDR1 is SGDLS and CDR2 is YYNGEE. There are 14 residues in the CDR3. This CDR3 is CASSVGQGTYEQYF. The CDR3 bases are TGTGCCAGCAGCGTGGGACAGGGGACCTACGAGCAGTACTTC.

This chain uses TRBV6-1 with TRBJ2-2, with D possibly TRBD1 on 6 matching bases. The V and J ends lost 4 bases and 3 bases respectively, with 15 bases between them. CDR1 is MNHNS and CDR2 is SASEGT in the germline V gene. This CDR3 spans 16 amino acids. For the CDR3, the DNA is TGTGCCAGCAGTGCCGCCGGGACAACATACACCGGGGAGCTGTTTTTT. Protein: CASSAAGTTYTGELFF.

The chain joins TRBV25-1 to TRBJ1-5; unclear D gene. Germline CDR1 is MGHDK and CDR2 is SYGVNS. V lost 6 bases and J 2 bases, leaving 11 bases between the germline ends. The CDR3 is 14 amino acids. CDR3 in DNA: TGTGCCAGCAGACAAACTGGGCGCAATCAGCCCCAGCATTTT. Translated: CASRQTGRNQPQHF. Together with reference TRBV25-1 and TRBJ1-5, the CDR3 gives the full variable domain: EADIYQTPRYLVIGTGKKITLECSQTMGHDKMYWYQQDPGMELHLIHYSYGVNSTEKGDLSSESTVSRIRTEHFPLTLESARPSHTSQYLCASRQTGRNQPQHFGDGTRLSIL.

The CDR3 DNA reads as TGTGCCAGCAGCGCCGCCGGGACTAGCCACGAGCAGTACTTC. As protein: CASSAAGTSHEQYF. The chain combines TRBV5-4 with TRBJ2-7; 9 positions agree with TRBD2. Germline V gives CDR1 SGHNT, CDR2 YYREEE (reference sequence). The CDR3 has 14 residues. V shed 4 bases and J 5 bases; nucleotides not matched to a gene: 7.

The genes are TRBV19 and TRBJ2-5, with 8 positions matching TRBD1. Gene TRBJ2-7 matches the end of the DNA better, so the J call may be wrong. The CDR3 spans 13 residues. Germline V lookup: CDR1 LNHDA, CDR2 SQIVND (reference sequence). DNA for the CDR3: TGTGCCAGTAGCTCGGACAGGGTAAGCGAGCAGTACTTC. Amino acid sequence: CASSSDRVSEQYF.

The gene calls are TRBV9 and TRBJ2-1; weak D call: TRBD2 (6 bases). CDR1 is SGDLS, CDR2 YYNGEE, per germline. V lost 3 bases to trimming and J lost 4 bases, with 17 bases between them. The CDR3 spans 16 residues. The CDR3 nucleotides are TGTGCCAGCAGCGAGACTAGTCGCGCACATTACAATGAGCAGTTCTTC. Translating gives CASSETSRAHYNEQFF.

This clone was counted once. The chain carries TRBV18 and TRBJ2-1, with TRBD2 matching 13 bases. The CDR3 spans 15 residues. Trimming cost V 8 bases and J 7 bases; bases outside gene matches: 8. CDR1 and CDR2 (germline): KGHSH, LQKENI. CDR3 nucleotides: TGTGCCAGCACAACTAGCGGGGGGGCCGGGAATGAGCAGTTCTTC. Protein product: CASTTSGGAGNEQFF.

This rearrangement joins TRBV4-3 to TRBJ2-7, with D possibly being TRBD1 (6 bases). Germline V lookup: CDR1 LGHNA, CDR2 YSLEER. Trimming left V 1 base short and J 3 bases short, with 10 bases between. This CDR3 is 14 amino acids long. CDR3 protein: CASSQGRGNYEQYF. CDR3 coding DNA: TGCGCCAGCAGCCAAGGAAGGGGGAACTACGAGCAGTACTTC.

The chain couples TRBV23-1 to TRBJ1-1; unclear D gene. Being an ORF, TRBV23-1 has a function that is uncertain. V was trimmed by 6 bases and J by 2 bases, leaving 16 bases between them. The CDR3 covers 15 residues. CDR3 in amino acids: CASRNESTLNTEAFF. In nucleotides, the CDR3 is TGCGCCAGCAGGAATGAGAGTACCTTAAACACTGAAGCTTTCTTT.

The J gene is TRBJ2-2, the V gene TRBV18; TRBD2 might be the D (5 bases). The CDR3 loop spans 17 amino acids. V gave up 3 bases and J gave up 0 bases, with 14 bases separating them. Germline V gene data show CDR1 as KGHSH and CDR2 as LQKENI. The CDR3 is CASSPSRGLANTGELFF. CDR3 coding DNA: TGTGCCAGCTCACCCTCCCGCGGGCTCGCGAACACCGGGGAGCTGTTTTTT.

The chain recombines TRBV7-6 with TRBJ2-1; TRBD2 matches 11 bases. The germline gives CDR1 SGHVS, CDR2 FNYEAQ. This CDR3 is built from 17 residues. V trimming: 1 base; J trimming: 6 bases; junction bases outside the gene matches: 8. In DNA form, the CDR3 reads TGTGCCAGCAGCTTAGTATGGGGAACTAGCGGGAGCAATGAGCAGTTCTTC. Translated: CASSLVWGTSGSNEQFF.

Written as DNA, the CDR3 is TGTGCCAGCATCCCACAGGGTGACACTGAAGCTTTCTTT. It codes for CASIPQGDTEAFF. The chain uses TRBV7-6 and TRBJ1-1, with D perhaps matching TRBD1 (6 bases). This CDR3 region has 13 residues. V was trimmed by 7 bases and J by 3 bases, leaving 12 bases between them. Germline values: CDR1 SGHVS, CDR2 FNYEAQ.

V usage is TRBV19 and J usage is TRBJ1-1, with D maybe TRBD1 (5 bases). The CDR3 covers 14 residues. Between the trimmed V and J ends, which lost 3 bases and 2 bases, there was a span of 10 bases. CDR1 LNHDA and CDR2 SQIVND come from the germline V gene (reference sequence). In DNA, the CDR3 is TGTGCCAGTAGTATGGTAAGGGGTAACACTGAAGCTTTCTTT. It yields the protein CASSMVRGNTEAFF.

This clone was picked up a small number of times. The chain carries TRBV27 and TRBJ2-1; TRBD2 matches at 9 bases. There are 20 residues in the CDR3. CDR1 and CDR2 from the germline V gene are MNHEY and SMNVEV (reference sequence). The J segment lost 3 bases and the V segment lost 10 bases, leaving 25 bases of the junction unmatched. The DNA of the CDR3 is TGTGCCACCAAAACCCTTCGAGTGGCTAGCGGGATCCCCCTCTACAATGAGCAGTTCTTC. It codes for CATKTLRVASGIPLYNEQFF.

The chain recombines TRBV28 with TRBJ1-2; D not resolved. Per the germline V gene, CDR1 is MDHEN and CDR2 is SYDVKM. This CDR3 is 13 amino acids long. Trimming removed 3 bases at V and 8 bases at J, with 13 bases between. In nucleotides, the CDR3 is TGTGCCAGCAGTTTTGGGCCCCCGGCGGGCTACACCTTC. Amino acids: CASSFGPPAGYTF.

This rearrangement joins TRBV5-1 to TRBJ1-4; 7 bases agree with TRBD1. CDR3 length: 14 residues. The junction had 3 bases not matched to a gene; V was cut back by 4 bases and J by 3 bases. CDR1 and CDR2 from the germline V gene are SGHRS and YFSETQ. CDR3 DNA: TGCGCCAGCAGCCCACAGGGGTCTAATGAAAAACTGTTTTTT. It specifies CASSPQGSNEKLFF.